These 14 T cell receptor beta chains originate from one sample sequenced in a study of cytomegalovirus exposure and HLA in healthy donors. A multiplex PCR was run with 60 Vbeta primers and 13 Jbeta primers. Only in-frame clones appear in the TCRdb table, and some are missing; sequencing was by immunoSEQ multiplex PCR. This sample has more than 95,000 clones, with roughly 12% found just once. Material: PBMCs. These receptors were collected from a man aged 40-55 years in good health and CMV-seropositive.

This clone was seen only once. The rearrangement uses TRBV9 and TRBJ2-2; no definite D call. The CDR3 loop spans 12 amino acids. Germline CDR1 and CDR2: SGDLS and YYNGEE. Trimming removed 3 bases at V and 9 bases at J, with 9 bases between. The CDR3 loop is CASSGTGWELFF. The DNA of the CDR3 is TGTGCCAGCAGCGGAACGGGTTGGGAGCTGTTTTTT.

CDR3 coding DNA: TGTGCCAGTAGTATAGTTGGCTTCGAGCAGTACTTC. It specifies CASSIVGFEQYF. The rearrangement links TRBV19 to TRBJ2-7; the D is unclear. CDR1 is LNHDA, CDR2 SQIVND, per germline (reference sequence). CDR3 length: 12 residues. The V and J ends lost 1 base and 6 bases respectively, with 7 bases between them.

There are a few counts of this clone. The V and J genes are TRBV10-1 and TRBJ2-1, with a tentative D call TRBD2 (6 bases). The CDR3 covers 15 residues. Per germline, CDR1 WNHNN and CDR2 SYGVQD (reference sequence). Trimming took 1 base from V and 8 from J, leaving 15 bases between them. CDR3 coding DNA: TGCGCCAGCAGTGAGTATGGAACTAGCATCTATGAGCAGTTCTTC. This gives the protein CASSEYGTSIYEQFF.

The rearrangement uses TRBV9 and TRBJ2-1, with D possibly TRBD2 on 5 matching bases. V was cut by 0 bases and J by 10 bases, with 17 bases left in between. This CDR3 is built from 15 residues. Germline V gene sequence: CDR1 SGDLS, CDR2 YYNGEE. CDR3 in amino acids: CASSVESREWREQFF. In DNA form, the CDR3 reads TGTGCCAGCAGCGTAGAATCTAGAGAATGGAGGGAGCAGTTCTTC.

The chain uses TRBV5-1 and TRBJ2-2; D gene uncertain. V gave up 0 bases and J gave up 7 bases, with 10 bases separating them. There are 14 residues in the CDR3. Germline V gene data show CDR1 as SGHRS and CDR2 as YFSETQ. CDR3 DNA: TGCGCCAGCAGCTTGGATCGGGTTAGCGGGGAGCTGTTTTTT. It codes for CASSLDRVSGELFF.

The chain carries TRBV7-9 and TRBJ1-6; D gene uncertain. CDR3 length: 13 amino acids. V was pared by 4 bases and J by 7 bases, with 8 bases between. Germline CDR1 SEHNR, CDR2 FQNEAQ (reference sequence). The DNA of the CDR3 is TGTGCCAGCAGCTCTCCAGGAAATTCACCCCTCCACTTT. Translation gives CASSSPGNSPLHF.

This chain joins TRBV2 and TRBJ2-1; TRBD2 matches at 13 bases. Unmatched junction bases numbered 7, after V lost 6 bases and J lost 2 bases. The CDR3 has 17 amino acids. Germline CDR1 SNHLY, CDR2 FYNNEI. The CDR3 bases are TGTGCCAGCAGGGAAACTAGCGGGAGGGCCCCCTACAATGAGCAGTTCTTC. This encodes CASRETSGRAPYNEQFF.

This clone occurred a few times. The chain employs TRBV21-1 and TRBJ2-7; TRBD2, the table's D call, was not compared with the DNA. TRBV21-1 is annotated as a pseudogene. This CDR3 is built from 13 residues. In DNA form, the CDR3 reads TGTGCCAGCAGCAAAGGAGGCGACTACGAGCAGTACTTC. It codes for CASSKGGDYEQYF.

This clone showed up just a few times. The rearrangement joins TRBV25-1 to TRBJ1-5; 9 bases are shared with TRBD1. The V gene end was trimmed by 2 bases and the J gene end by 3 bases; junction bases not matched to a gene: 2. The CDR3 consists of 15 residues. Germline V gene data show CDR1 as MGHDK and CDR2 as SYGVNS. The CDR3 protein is CASSEGTGLNQPQHF. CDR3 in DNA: TGTGCCAGCAGTGAAGGGACAGGGCTCAATCAGCCCCAGCATTTT.

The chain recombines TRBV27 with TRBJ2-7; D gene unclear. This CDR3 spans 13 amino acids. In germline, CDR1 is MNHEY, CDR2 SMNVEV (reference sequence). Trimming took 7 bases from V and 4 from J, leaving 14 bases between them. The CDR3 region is CASKPASRYEQYF. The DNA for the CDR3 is TGTGCCAGCAAGCCGGCTAGTCGGTACGAGCAGTACTTC.

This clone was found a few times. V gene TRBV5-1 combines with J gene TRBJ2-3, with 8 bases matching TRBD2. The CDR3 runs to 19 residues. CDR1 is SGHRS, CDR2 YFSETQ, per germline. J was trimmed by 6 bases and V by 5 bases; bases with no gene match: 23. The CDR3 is CASSYNPGLDRPFPDTQYF. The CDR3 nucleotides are TGCGCCAGCAGTTACAATCCGGGACTAGATCGCCCCTTCCCCGATACGCAGTATTTT.

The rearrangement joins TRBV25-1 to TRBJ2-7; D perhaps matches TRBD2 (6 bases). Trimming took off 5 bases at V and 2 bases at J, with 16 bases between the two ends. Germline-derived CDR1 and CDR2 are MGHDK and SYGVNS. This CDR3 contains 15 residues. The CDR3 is CASSNPGLKAYEQYF. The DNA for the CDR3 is TGTGCCAGCAGTAATCCGGGACTCAAAGCCTACGAGCAGTACTTC.

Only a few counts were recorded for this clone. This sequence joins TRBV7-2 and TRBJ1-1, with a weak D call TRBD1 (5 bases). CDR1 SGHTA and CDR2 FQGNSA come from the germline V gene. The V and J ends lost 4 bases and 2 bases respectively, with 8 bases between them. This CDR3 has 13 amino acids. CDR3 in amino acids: CASSSTDNTEAFF. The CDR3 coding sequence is TGTGCCAGCAGCTCGACAGACAACACTGAAGCTTTCTTT.

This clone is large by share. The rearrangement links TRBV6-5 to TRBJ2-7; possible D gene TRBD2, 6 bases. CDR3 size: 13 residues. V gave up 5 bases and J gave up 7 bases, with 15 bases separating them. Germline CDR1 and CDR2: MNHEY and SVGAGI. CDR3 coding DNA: TGTGCCAGCAGTGTGGGACTTCTCGGGGAGCAGTACTTC. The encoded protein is CASSVGLLGEQYF.